This T cell receptor (beta chain) was identified in a study of blood T cell repertoires in COVID-19. About the research overall: Acute and convalescent COVID-19 specimens originated in the United States, Italy and Spain.

The method was immunoSEQ multiplex PCR; TCRdb's version includes in-frame clones alone and lacks a portion of them. The sample records roughly 100,000 clones, around 83% being singletons. V lost 5 bases and J lost 8, with 13 bases in between. Germline V gene data show CDR1 as KGHSH and CDR2 as LQKENI. There are 13 residues in the CDR3. The sample consisted of peripheral blood. This TCR came from a woman aged 80 or over with active or convalescent COVID-19. The chain is built from TRBV18 and TRBJ2-1, with no clear D. The CDR3 loop reads CASSSDRYDEQFF. Here the CDR3 DNA reads TGTGCCAGCTCATCCGATCGCTATGATGAGCAGTTCTTC.